The 29 T cell receptor beta chains in this list originate from one sample, sequenced in a study of T cell responses to AZD1222 COVID-19 vaccine. Data came from immunoSEQ multiplex PCR; TCRdb stores just in-frame clones and leaves some out. The sample contains approximately 70,000 clones, 84% of which appear only once. The starting material was peripheral blood, obtained on day 0 of AZD1222 vaccination. The receptors were gathered from an adult in good health.

This chain joins TRBV7-3 and TRBJ2-3; 10 nucleotides line up with TRBD2. The J segment lost 2 bases and the V segment lost 3 bases, leaving 5 bases of the junction unmatched. Germline CDR1 and CDR2: SGHTA and FQGTGA. The CDR3 has 16 amino acids. The DNA for the CDR3 is TGTGCCAGCAGCTTTGGCCTAGCGGGGGCCACAGATACGCAGTATTTT. Encoded protein: CASSFGLAGATDTQYF. The full variable domain, in which reference TRBV7-3 and TRBJ2-3 provide the parts outside the CDR3, is GAGVSQTPSNKVTEKGKYVELRCDPISGHTALYWYRQSLGQGPEFLIYFQGTGAADDSGLPNDRFFAVRPEGSVSTLKIQRTERGDSAVYLCASSFGLAGATDTQYFGPGTRLTVL.

The V gene is TRBV5-1, the J gene TRBJ1-1; 9 nucleotides agree with TRBD1. The CDR3 totals 16 residues. With 5 bases clipped from V and 5 bases from J, the junction kept 13 bases outside the gene matches. Germline CDR1 SGHRS, CDR2 YFSETQ. The CDR3 DNA sequence: TGCGCCAGCAGTTCGGGACCGGGACAGGGTTCAACTGAAGCTTTCTTT. Translation: CASSSGPGQGSTEAFF.

CDR3 protein: CASSKGDMGVTGELFF. CDR3 coding DNA: TGTGCCAGCAGCAAAGGGGACATGGGGGTCACCGGGGAGCTGTTTTTT. This chain links TRBV21-1 with TRBJ2-2; TRBD1 reflects the table's D call only, with no check against the DNA. TRBV21-1 is listed as a pseudogene. The CDR3 sequence is 16 residues long.

The chain couples TRBV3-1 (or the pseudogene TRBV3-2) to TRBJ2-5; no firm D call. Trimming left V 2 bases short and J 3 bases short, with 4 bases between. This CDR3 region has 12 residues. The germline V gene has CDR1 LGHDT and CDR2 YNNKEL (reference sequence). Here the CDR3 DNA reads TGTGCCAGCAGCCAAAGAGAAGAGACCCAGTACTTC. As protein: CASSQREETQYF.

This clone was picked up one time. This sequence joins TRBV10-1 and TRBJ2-2; no firm D call. The germline V and J ends were trimmed by 2 bases and 7 bases, with 11 bases remaining between them. Per the germline V gene, CDR1 is WNHNN and CDR2 is SYGVQD (reference sequence). This CDR3 spans 14 amino acids. The CDR3 DNA reads as TGCGCCAGCAGTGAGCACCAATGGCTCGGGGAGCTGTTTTTT. Amino acid sequence: CASSEHQWLGELFF.

The chain links TRBV9 to TRBJ1-1, with 8 bases that match TRBD1. This CDR3 has 15 residues. J was trimmed by 4 bases and V by 3 bases; bases with no gene match: 8. The germline CDR1 and CDR2 sequences are SGDLS and YYNGEE. CDR3: CASSAWTGTFTEAFF. The CDR3 nucleotides read TGTGCCAGCAGCGCTTGGACAGGGACCTTCACTGAAGCTTTCTTT.

The chain employs TRBV7-9 and TRBJ1-3; 9 nucleotides line up with TRBD1. Unmatched junction bases numbered 4, after V lost 6 bases and J lost 4 bases. Looked up from germline, CDR1 is SEHNR and CDR2 is FQNEAQ (reference sequence). This CDR3 is 14 amino acids long. CDR3 residues: CASRGTGNGNTIYF. The CDR3 DNA reads as TGTGCCAGCAGAGGGACAGGGAACGGAAACACCATATATTTT. Together with reference TRBV7-9 and TRBJ1-3, the CDR3 gives the full variable domain: DTGVSQNPRHKITKRGQNVTFRCDPISEHNRLYWYRQTLGQGPEFLTYFQNEAQLEKSRLLSDRFSAERPKGSFSTLEIQRTEQGDSAMYLCASRGTGNGNTIYFGEGSWLTVV.

V and J are TRBV25-1 and TRBJ1-6, with D perhaps matching TRBD1 (5 bases). The CDR3 consists of 14 residues. Germline-derived CDR1 and CDR2 are MGHDK and SYGVNS. V was clipped by 10 bases and J by 7 bases, with 17 bases between them. This CDR3 is CATKGEFVNSPLHF. The DNA for the CDR3 is TGTGCCACGAAAGGGGAATTTGTGAATTCACCCCTCCACTTT.

This clone was counted between two and nine times. The chain couples TRBV29-1 to TRBJ1-3, with TRBD1 identical over 7 bases. CDR1 and CDR2 from the germline V gene are SQVTM and ANQGSEA. With 4 bases clipped from V and 0 bases from J, the junction kept 6 bases outside the gene matches. The CDR3 length is 15 residues. CDR3 nucleotide sequence: TGCAGCGTTGGAGACAGGGACTACTCTGGAAACACCATATATTTT. Amino acid sequence: CSVGDRDYSGNTIYF.

This chain uses TRBV24-1 with TRBJ2-3; D remains unclear. The V and J ends lost 4 bases and 1 base respectively, with 5 bases between them. CDR1 is KGHDR, CDR2 SFDVKD, per germline. This CDR3 is 13 amino acids long. CDR3 bases: TGTGCCACCAGTGACAGCGGCACAGATACGCAGTATTTT. This gives the protein CATSDSGTDTQYF.

The rearrangement joins TRBV6-5 to TRBJ1-3, with D tentatively TRBD1 (6 bases). The CDR3 totals 16 residues. Per germline, CDR1 MNHEY and CDR2 SVGAGI. Deletions cut 2 bases from V and 0 bases from J, with 11 bases between. The CDR3 region has the DNA TGTGCCAGCAGTTACGACAGGACCAGCTCTGGAAACACCATATATTTT. Translating it yields CASSYDRTSSGNTIYF.

This rearrangement joins TRBV2 to TRBJ1-5; TRBD1 aligns across 12 bases. Germline CDR1 SNHLY, CDR2 FYNNEI. V shed 11 bases, J shed 2 bases, and the junction held 7 bases outside the gene matches. The CDR3 contains 15 residues. CDR3 in amino acids: CAGRDRGRRNQPQHF. In DNA, the CDR3 is TGTGCCGGCCGGGACAGGGGGCGCCGCAATCAGCCCCAGCATTTT.

The V gene is TRBV19, the J gene TRBJ1-3; no clear D gene. CDR1 is LNHDA, CDR2 SQIVND, per germline (reference sequence). The V end was cut by 7 bases, the J end by 4 bases, with 8 bases between. This CDR3 region has 12 residues. CDR3 loop: CASKTDGNTIYF. CDR3 bases: TGTGCCAGTAAAACAGACGGAAACACCATATATTTT.

The chain combines TRBV5-1 with TRBJ1-1, with TRBD1 matching 10 bases. The CDR3 is 16 amino acids. CDR1 is SGHRS, CDR2 YFSETQ, per germline. V lost 2 bases and J lost 5; bases outside the gene matches: 9. The DNA for the CDR3 is TGCGCCAGCAGCTTCTCCGGGACAGGGGTCGGAACTGAAGCTTTCTTT. Its translation: CASSFSGTGVGTEAFF. Looking up the rest from reference TRBV5-1 and TRBJ1-1 gives the full variable domain: KAGVTQTPRYLIKTRGQQVTLSCSPISGHRSVSWYQQTPGQGLQFLFEYFSETQRNKGNFPGRFSGRQFSNSRSEMNVSTLELGDSALYLCASSFSGTGVGTEAFFGQGTRLTVV.

The chain uses TRBV5-6 and TRBJ1-3; D perhaps matches TRBD1 (6 bases). Deletions cut 0 bases from V and 1 base from J, with 8 bases between. The CDR3 runs to 15 residues. Germline V gives CDR1 SGHDT, CDR2 YYEEEE. CDR3 protein: CASSLGGGSGNTIYF. The CDR3 nucleotides read TGTGCCAGCAGCTTGGGAGGGGGTTCTGGAAACACCATATATTTT.

The chain carries TRBV19 and TRBJ2-5; a possible D gene is TRBD2 (5 bases). The CDR3 is 14 amino acids. V dropped 4 bases and J dropped 10 bases, with 19 bases sitting between them. Germline assignment: CDR1 LNHDA and CDR2 SQIVND (reference sequence). CDR3 amino acids: CASSNVPGLWGQYF. CDR3 nucleotides: TGTGCCAGTAGTAACGTTCCGGGGTTGTGGGGCCAGTACTTC. The whole variable domain, remainder taken from reference TRBV19 and TRBJ2-5, is DGGITQSPKYLFRKEGQNVTLSCEQNLNHDAMYWYRQDPGQGLRLIYYSQIVNDFQKGDIAEGYSVSREKKESFPLTVTSAQKNPTAFYLCASSNVPGLWGQYFGPGTRLLVL.

V is TRBV19 and J is TRBJ1-1, with D hard to call. V lost 3 bases and J lost 9, with 11 bases in between. The CDR3 has 12 residues. Germline-derived CDR1 and CDR2 are LNHDA and SQIVND (reference sequence). The CDR3 DNA is TGTGCCAGTAGTATGGAGAGGCAGAAAGCTTTCTTT. It encodes CASSMERQKAFF.

The J gene is TRBJ1-2, the V gene TRBV28; the match to TRBD1 covers 7 bases. CDR1 is MDHEN and CDR2 is SYDVKM in the germline V gene. The CDR3 covers 13 residues. V dropped 6 bases and J dropped 4; count of bases not matched to a gene: 5. The CDR3 protein is CASSGQDLYGYTF. In DNA form, the CDR3 reads TGTGCCAGCAGCGGACAGGACCTCTATGGCTACACCTTC.

This chain joins TRBV5-1 and TRBJ1-3; D gene ambiguous. The CDR3 length is 14 residues. V gave up 7 bases and J gave up 1 base, with 12 bases separating them. Germline CDR1 reads SGHRS; CDR2 reads YFSETQ. CDR3 residues: CASRRGESGNTIYF. CDR3 DNA sequence: TGCGCCAGCCGACGAGGCGAGTCTGGAAACACCATATATTTT.

As DNA, the CDR3 is TGCGCCAGCAGCCACCAATCGATAGCGGGGGGGCCTTACGAGCAGTACTTC. This sequence encodes CASSHQSIAGGPYEQYF. The V call is TRBV4-1, the J call TRBJ2-7; 11 bases align to TRBD2. V lost 3 bases and J lost 4; bases outside the gene matches: 11. Germline-derived CDR1 and CDR2 are MGHRA and YSYEKL. The CDR3 spans 17 residues.

This chain connects TRBV5-1 to TRBJ1-2, with 10 positions matching TRBD1. Looked up from germline, CDR1 is SGHRS and CDR2 is YFSETQ. V gave up 5 bases and J gave up 3 bases; unmatched junction bases: 1. The CDR3 runs to 13 residues. CDR3 protein: CASRTGGDYGYTF. The CDR3 DNA follows: TGCGCCAGCAGGACAGGGGGCGACTATGGCTACACCTTC.

This chain links TRBV19 with TRBJ1-5; perhaps TRBD1 as D (6 bases). The length of the CDR3 is 11 residues. Germline values: CDR1 LNHDA, CDR2 SQIVND (reference sequence). V was clipped by 3 bases and J by 13 bases, with 10 bases between them. The CDR3 loop is CASSIGGPQHF. In DNA form, the CDR3 reads TGTGCCAGTAGTATCGGGGGCCCGCAGCATTTT. The whole variable domain, remainder taken from reference TRBV19 and TRBJ1-5, is DGGITQSPKYLFRKEGQNVTLSCEQNLNHDAMYWYRQDPGQGLRLIYYSQIVNDFQKGDIAEGYSVSREKKESFPLTVTSAQKNPTAFYLCASSIGGPQHFGDGTRLSIL.

This clone has just one count. The chain joins TRBV7-8 to TRBJ2-3, with 7 bases that match TRBD1. Germline CDR1 SGHVS, CDR2 FQNEAQ. The CDR3 contains 15 residues. V gave up 3 bases and J gave up 5 bases; unmatched junction bases: 8. The CDR3 protein is CASSFRGISGDTQYF. DNA of the CDR3: TGTGCCAGCAGCTTCAGGGGGATAAGCGGAGATACGCAGTATTTT.

The chain carries TRBV28 and TRBJ2-4; TRBD1 is a possible D gene (5 bases). Germline values: CDR1 MDHEN, CDR2 SYDVKM. The CDR3 totals 16 residues. V was cut by 2 bases and J by 0 bases, with 11 bases left in between. The CDR3 DNA sequence: TGTGCCAGCAGTTTACTTGAGGACATAGCCAAAAACATTCAGTACTTC. It encodes CASSLLEDIAKNIQYF.

This clone was found once. The genes are TRBV5-4 and TRBJ1-2, with D hard to call. V lost 0 bases and J lost 2, with 8 bases in between. Per germline, CDR1 SGHNT and CDR2 YYREEE (reference sequence). This CDR3 contains 14 residues. The CDR3 region has the DNA TGTGCCAGCAGCTTGGTTTCCAGGAACTATGGCTACACCTTC. It encodes CASSLVSRNYGYTF.

The gene calls are TRBV2 and TRBJ1-2, with no clear D. Deletions cut 4 bases from V and 0 bases from J, with 12 bases between. Germline V gene data show CDR1 as SNHLY and CDR2 as FYNNEI. This CDR3 contains 15 residues. CDR3 sequence: CASSAWREANYGYTF. The CDR3 bases are TGTGCCAGCAGTGCGTGGAGAGAAGCTAACTATGGCTACACCTTC.

V gene TRBV3-1 (or the pseudogene TRBV3-2) combines with J gene TRBJ1-6, with D uncertain. Per germline, CDR1 LGHDT and CDR2 YNNKEL (reference sequence). V shed 0 bases and J shed 10 bases, with 7 bases lying between them. This CDR3 spans 13 amino acids. The CDR3 region is CASSQELRSPLHF. The CDR3 coding sequence is TGTGCCAGCAGCCAAGAGTTAAGATCACCCCTCCACTTT.

This clone was detected once. This sequence joins TRBV4-3 and TRBJ2-5; either TRBD1 or TRBD2 may fit D (5 bases each). Looked up from germline, CDR1 is LGHNA and CDR2 is YSLEER. The CDR3 covers 18 residues. V was clipped by 0 bases and J by 2 bases, with 19 bases between them. The chain's CDR3 is CASSQDPRRAWGQETQYF. DNA of the CDR3: TGCGCCAGCAGCCAAGATCCCCGAAGGGCTTGGGGGCAAGAGACCCAGTACTTC.

V and J are TRBV9 and TRBJ2-3; 14 positions match TRBD2. Germline V gene data show CDR1 as SGDLS and CDR2 as YYNGEE. With 5 bases clipped from V and 2 bases from J, the junction kept 7 bases outside the gene matches. This CDR3 has 17 residues. The DNA of the CDR3 is TGTGCCAGCAGTCACGGACTAGCGGGGGGAATCACAGATACGCAGTATTTT. This translates into CASSHGLAGGITDTQYF.